These T cell receptor beta chains were read from a single sample in a study of blood T cell repertoires in COVID-19. TCRdb keeps only in-frame clones here, not all; method: immunoSEQ multiplex PCR. This table holds roughly 250,000 clones, approximately 88% found once. The material sequenced was PBMCs or T cells enriched from blood (not recorded which). The receptors were gathered from a woman aged 40-49 years with acute COVID-19. CDR3s include the opening cysteine and the closing phenylalanine or tryptophan. D genes are given only for firm matches. Clone size, where shown, is once, few, many, or a class for clones that have expanded.

clone_size j_call v_call d_call cdr3_aa cdr3_nt
- TRBJ2-5 TRBV9 - CASSVGGPQETQYF TGTGCCAGCAGCGTAGGGGGCCCCCAAGAGACCCAGTACTTC
- TRBJ2-1 TRBV28 - CASTLEGGNEQFF TGTGCCAGCACCCTGGAAGGGGGCAATGAGCAGTTCTTC
once TRBJ1-5 TRBV2 - CASSGAQISNQPQHF TGTGCCAGCAGTGGAGCACAGATTAGCAATCAGCCCCAGCATTTT
- TRBJ2-5 TRBV14 - CASSRHHQETQYF TGTGCCAGCAGCCGACACCACCAAGAGACCCAGTACTTC
few TRBJ2-3 TRBV28 TRBD1 CASSSKDRVVTDTQYF TGTGCCAGCAGTTCAAAGGACAGGGTGGTTACAGATACGCAGTATTTT
- TRBJ1-1 TRBV12-3/TRBV12-4 TRBD1 CASSLTGVTEAFF TGTGCCAGCAGTTTAACAGGGGTTACTGAAGCTTTCTTT
- TRBJ2-1 TRBV7-9 TRBD1 CASSQRDRRSLGDEQFF TGTGCCAGCAGCCAGAGGGACAGGAGGTCCCTTGGCGATGAGCAGTTCTTC
- TRBJ1-5 TRBV15 TRBD1 CATSRDIGTGFYSNQPQHF TGTGCCACCAGCAGAGATATAGGGACAGGGTTTTATAGCAATCAGCCCCAGCATTTT
once TRBJ2-7 TRBV5-4 TRBD1 CASSSKTGTGPQEQYF TGTGCCAGCAGCTCCAAAACCGGGACAGGGCCCCAGGAGCAGTACTTC
- TRBJ2-7 TRBV9 - CASSVSAVSSYEQYF TGTGCCAGCAGCGTATCCGCGGTTAGCTCCTACGAGCAGTACTTC
once TRBJ1-2 TRBV11-2 - CASRPTYGRKGYGYTF TGTGCCAGCAGACCCACTTACGGCCGAAAGGGGTATGGCTACACCTTC
- TRBJ2-7 TRBV10-3 - CAISEEDEQYF TGTGCCATCAGTGAGGAGGACGAGCAGTACTTC
- TRBJ2-1 TRBV3-1/TRBV3-2 - CASSQGSVTEQFF TGTGCCAGCAGCCAAGGGAGCGTTACTGAGCAGTTCTTC
- TRBJ2-7 TRBV28 TRBD2 CASSLGTSRGIRYEQYF TGTGCCAGCAGTTTGGGGACTAGCAGGGGGATCCGCTACGAGCAGTACTTC
- TRBJ2-2 TRBV12-5 TRBD2 CASGLGTSGGITGELFF TGTGCTAGTGGTCTCGGGACTAGCGGAGGTATCACCGGGGAGCTGTTTTTT
- TRBJ2-7 TRBV19 TRBD2 CASSIKGTSGRKVYEQYF TGTGCCAGTAGTATCAAGGGGACTAGCGGGAGGAAAGTCTACGAGCAGTACTTC
- TRBJ2-5 TRBV5-4 TRBD1 CASSLEGTGGAGPETQYF TGTGCCAGCAGCTTGGAGGGGACAGGGGGCGCCGGGCCGGAGACCCAGTACTTC
few TRBJ2-5 TRBV4-1 TRBD2 CASSQVGLNQETQYF TGCGCCAGCAGCCAGGTGGGACTAAACCAAGAGACCCAGTACTTC
- TRBJ1-6 TRBV15 - CATSSILGGDSPLHF TGTGCCACCAGCAGTATCCTTGGCGGCGATTCACCCCTCCACTTT
- TRBJ2-5 TRBV9 TRBD2 CASSPKRTSGTRLQETQYF TGTGCCAGCAGCCCAAAACGGACTAGCGGGACTCGACTCCAAGAGACCCAGTACTTC
- TRBJ2-1 TRBV18 - CASSPSPSSYNEQFF TGTGCCAGCTCACCATCCCCCAGCTCCTACAATGAGCAGTTCTTC
- TRBJ1-1 TRBV7-2 - CASSPYSGAEAFF TGTGCCAGCAGCCCTTATAGCGGGGCAGAAGCTTTCTTT
- TRBJ2-2 TRBV19 TRBD2 CASSSRTSPNTGELFF TGTGCCAGTAGTAGCCGGACTAGCCCGAACACCGGGGAGCTGTTTTTT
- TRBJ1-2 TRBV9 TRBD1 CASSTELTGIFSYTF TGTGCCAGCAGCACCGAACTGACAGGGATTTTCTCCTACACCTTC
- TRBJ1-1 TRBV28 - CASAENRAENTEAFF TGTGCCAGCGCCGAAAACAGGGCCGAGAACACTGAAGCTTTCTTT
- TRBJ1-4 TRBV5-4 - CASSLSSRNEKLFF TGTGCCAGCAGCTTGTCCTCTAGGAATGAAAAACTGTTTTTT
- TRBJ2-5 TRBV7-9 TRBD2 CASSNQGTRTQYF TGTGCCAGCAGCAACCAGGGGACTAGGACCCAGTACTTC
once TRBJ2-3 TRBV5-1 TRBD1 CASRRQGFSTDTQYF TGCGCCAGCAGAAGACAGGGGTTTAGCACAGATACGCAGTATTTT
- TRBJ2-7 TRBV10-1 TRBD2 CASSAASGRNDEQYF TGCGCCAGCAGTGCCGCTAGCGGGAGGAACGACGAGCAGTACTTC
- TRBJ1-6 TRBV5-1 - CASSLEVEYNSPLHF TGCGCCAGCAGCTTGGAAGTGGAGTATAATTCACCCCTCCACTTT
- TRBJ2-5 TRBV27 - CATPTRGGRGMETQYF TGTGCCACCCCGACTAGAGGGGGCAGGGGGATGGAGACCCAGTACTTC
- TRBJ2-7 TRBV7-8 - CASSLVLEGAHEQYF TGTGCCAGCAGCTTAGTTCTGGAGGGGGCCCACGAGCAGTACTTC
- TRBJ2-3 TRBV30 - CAGERTDTQYF TGTGCCGGTGAGCGCACAGATACGCAGTATTTT
- TRBJ1-3 TRBV5-1 - CASSLGQYSGNTIYF TGCGCCAGCAGCTTGGGGCAGTACTCTGGAAACACCATATATTTT
- TRBJ2-2 TRBV6-5 TRBD1 CASRWTGSTGELFF TGTGCCAGCAGATGGACAGGAAGCACCGGGGAGCTGTTTTTT
- TRBJ1-1 TRBV7-9 - CASSLAGDTEAFF TGTGCCAGCAGCTTAGCAGGGGACACTGAAGCTTTCTTT
- TRBJ1-5 TRBV7-8 TRBD1 CASSLAGGNQPQHF TGTGCCAGCAGCCTGGCAGGGGGGAATCAGCCCCAGCATTTT
- TRBJ2-1 TRBV10-2 - CASRSRDNSNEQFF TGCGCCAGCAGGTCCCGGGACAATAGCAATGAGCAGTTCTTC
- TRBJ2-3 TRBV28 - CASSLLGLSTDTQYF TGTGCCAGCAGTTTACTGGGCCTTAGCACAGATACGCAGTATTTT
- TRBJ2-3 TRBV12-5 - CASGLGMETQYF TGTGCTAGTGGTTTGGGGATGGAGACGCAGTATTTT
- TRBJ2-1 TRBV29-1 TRBD2 CSAEWTSGPYNEQFF TGCAGCGCCGAGTGGACTAGCGGGCCATACAATGAGCAGTTCTTC
- TRBJ1-2 TRBV30 TRBD1 CAWSPQGYGYTF TGTGCCTGGAGTCCACAGGGGTATGGCTACACCTTC
once TRBJ1-1 TRBV29-1 - CSVHGPGAEAFF TGCAGCGTTCACGGGCCGGGGGCTGAAGCTTTCTTT
- TRBJ1-2 TRBV7-9 - CASSLGQRANYGYTF TGTGCCAGCAGCTTAGGACAACGAGCTAACTATGGCTACACCTTC
- TRBJ1-1 TRBV3-1/TRBV3-2 - CASSQGPGEAFF TGTGCCAGCAGCCAAGGACCCGGGGAAGCTTTCTTT
- TRBJ1-1 TRBV19 TRBD1 CASSPPLLGGVRTEAFF TGTGCCAGTAGTCCCCCCCTCCTAGGGGGCGTCCGGACTGAAGCTTTCTTT
- TRBJ1-3 TRBV19 - CASSIGSDSGNTIYF TGTGCCAGTAGTATAGGGAGTGACTCTGGAAACACCATATATTTT
- TRBJ2-1 TRBV7-7 TRBD2 CASSLIAGSYNEQFF TGTGCTAGCAGCCTAATAGCGGGATCCTACAATGAGCAGTTCTTC
- TRBJ2-1 TRBV24-1 TRBD2 CATRGGEAYNEQFF TGTGCCACGCGGGGGGGCGAAGCCTACAATGAGCAGTTCTTC
- TRBJ2-1 TRBV29-1 TRBD2 CSVDGTSGSLDEQFF TGCAGCGTTGATGGGACTAGCGGGAGTCTCGATGAGCAGTTCTTC
- TRBJ2-3 TRBV19 TRBD2 CASTSGRPSTDTQYF TGTGCCAGTACAAGCGGGAGACCGAGCACAGATACGCAGTATTTT
- TRBJ2-3 TRBV24-1 - CATSEYTDTQYF TGTGCCACCAGTGAATATACAGATACGCAGTATTTT
- TRBJ2-3 TRBV28 TRBD2 CASSSPSGSTDTQYF TGTGCCAGCAGTTCCCCTAGCGGGAGCACAGATACGCAGTATTTT
- TRBJ2-2 TRBV6-4 - CASSSDSHGELFF TGTGCCAGCAGTTCAGACAGCCACGGGGAGCTGTTTTTT
- TRBJ1-5 TRBV27 TRBD1 CASRTGGSNQPQHF TGTGCCAGTCGGACAGGGGGTAGCAATCAGCCCCAGCATTTT
few TRBJ2-2 TRBV10-1 TRBD2 CASSESSGPTGELFF TGCGCCAGCAGTGAATCTAGCGGGCCCACCGGGGAGCTGTTTTTT